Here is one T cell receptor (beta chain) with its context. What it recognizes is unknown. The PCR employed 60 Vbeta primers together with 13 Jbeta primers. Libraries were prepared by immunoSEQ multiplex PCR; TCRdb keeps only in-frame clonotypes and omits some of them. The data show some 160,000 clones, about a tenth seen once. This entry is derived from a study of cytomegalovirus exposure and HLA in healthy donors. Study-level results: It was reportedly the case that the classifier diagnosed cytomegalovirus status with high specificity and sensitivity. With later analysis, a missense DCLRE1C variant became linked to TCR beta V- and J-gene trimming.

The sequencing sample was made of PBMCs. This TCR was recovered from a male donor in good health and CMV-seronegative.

The CDR3 loop is CASSGTGGILPGELFF. The CDR3 DNA reads TGTGCCAGTAGTGGGACAGGGGGCATACTCCCCGGGGAGCTGTTTTTT. This chain connects TRBV19 to TRBJ2-2, with TRBD1 matching over 12 bases. The CDR3 runs to 16 residues. V was clipped by 5 bases and J by 6 bases; unmatched bases: 7. Germline CDR1 and CDR2: LNHDA and SQIVND (reference sequence). Full variable domain (rest looked up from reference TRBV19 and TRBJ2-2): DGGITQSPKYLFRKEGQNVTLSCEQNLNHDAMYWYRQDPGQGLRLIYYSQIVNDFQKGDIAEGYSVSREKKESFPLTVTSAQKNPTAFYLCASSGTGGILPGELFFGEGSRLTVL.